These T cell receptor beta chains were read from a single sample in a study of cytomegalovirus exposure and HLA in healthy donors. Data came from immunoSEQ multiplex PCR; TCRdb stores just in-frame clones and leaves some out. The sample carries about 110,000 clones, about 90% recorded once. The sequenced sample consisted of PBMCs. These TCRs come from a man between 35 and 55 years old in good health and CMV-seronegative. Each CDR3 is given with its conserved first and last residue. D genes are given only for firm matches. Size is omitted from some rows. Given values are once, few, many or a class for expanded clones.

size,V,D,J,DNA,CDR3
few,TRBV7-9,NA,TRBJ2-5,TGTGCCAGCACCTACTACCAAGAGACCCAGTACTTC,CASTYYQETQYF
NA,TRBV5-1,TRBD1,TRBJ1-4,TGCGCCAGCAGCTTGGCAGGGGGCCTTGAAAAACTGTTTTTT,CASSLAGGLEKLFF
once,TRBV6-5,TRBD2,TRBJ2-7,TGTGCCAGCAGTTATGTTCGGGGGGGATCCTACGAGCAGTACTTC,CASSYVRGGSYEQYF
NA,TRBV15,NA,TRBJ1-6,TGTGCCACCAGCCCCTCGCGGGTGGATGGGACACCCCTCCACTTT,CATSPSRVDGTPLHF
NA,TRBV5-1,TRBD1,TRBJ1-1,TGCGCCAGCAGCTTCCAGGGGGCGCGTCTCTCGGACACTGAAGCTTTCTTT,CASSFQGARLSDTEAFF
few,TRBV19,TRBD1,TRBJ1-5,TGTGCCAGTAGTACAGACGACAGGGGGAAGCCCCAGCATTTT,CASSTDDRGKPQHF
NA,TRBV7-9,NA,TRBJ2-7,TGTGCCAGCATGCAGGGGCAGTCCTACGAGCAGTACTTC,CASMQGQSYEQYF
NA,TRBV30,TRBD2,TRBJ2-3,TGTGCCTGGAGTGTGAGCCGGCGGGGGTGGTCCGGGGATACGCAGTATTTT,CAWSVSRRGWSGDTQYF
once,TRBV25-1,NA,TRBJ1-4,TGTGCCAGCAGTACCCTGGTCCAGTCCGTTAATGAAAAACTGTTTTTT,CASSTLVQSVNEKLFF
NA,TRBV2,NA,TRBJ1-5,TGTGCCAGCAGTGAGGGCCCGAATCAGCCCCAGCATTTT,CASSEGPNQPQHF
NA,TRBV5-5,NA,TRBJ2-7,TGTGCCAGCAGCTTGGTAGCGGTCCCCGCCTACGAGCAGTACTTC,CASSLVAVPAYEQYF
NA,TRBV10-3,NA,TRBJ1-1,TGTGCCATCAGTGGAGGGACTGAAGCTTTCTTT,CAISGGTEAFF
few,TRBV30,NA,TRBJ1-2,TGTGCCTGGGTGGGGACTCGGGGGGCCTATGGCTACACCTTC,CAWVGTRGAYGYTF
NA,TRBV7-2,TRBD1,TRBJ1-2,TGTGCCAGCAGCTTATTCGGCAGGGGGGACTACACCTTC,CASSLFGRGDYTF
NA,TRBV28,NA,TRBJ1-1,TGTGCCAGCAGTCCAACCTCAGGGGCCAACACTGAAGCTTTCTTT,CASSPTSGANTEAFF
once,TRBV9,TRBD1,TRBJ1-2,TGTGCCAGCAGCCGGACAGGGAAGGGTGGCTACACCTTC,CASSRTGKGGYTF
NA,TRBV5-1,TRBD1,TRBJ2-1,TGCGCCAGCAGCCGGGACAGAACAGGTAATGAGCAGTTCTTC,CASSRDRTGNEQFF
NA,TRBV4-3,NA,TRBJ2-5,TGCGCCAGCAGCCCTGAGGACAGTCGGGTACGAGAGACCCAGTACTTC,CASSPEDSRVRETQYF
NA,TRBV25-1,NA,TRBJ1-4,TGTGCCAGCAGTGAGCGGGGGCCCTATGAAAAACTGTTTTTT,CASSERGPYEKLFF